The next 4 T cell receptor beta chains were all read from a single sample in a study of blood T cell repertoires in COVID-19. TCRdb keeps only in-frame clones here, not all; method: immunoSEQ multiplex PCR. Here the sample spans some 250,000 clones, about 89% being singletons. Input material: PBMCs or T cells enriched from blood (not recorded which). These receptors all stem from a man in his forties who had recovered from COVID-19.

The chain carries TRBV3-1 (or the pseudogene TRBV3-2) and TRBJ2-7; possible D gene TRBD1, 6 bases. The V gene lost 2 bases and the J gene lost 0 bases, with 17 bases spanning the gap. The CDR3 covers 17 residues. Germline loops: CDR1 LGHDT, CDR2 YNNKEL (reference sequence). Here the CDR3 DNA reads TGTGCCAGCAGCCAAACACAGGGTGTGACGGGCTCCTACGAGCAGTACTTC. Translating gives CASSQTQGVTGSYEQYF.

The chain employs TRBV7-8 and TRBJ2-1, with 7 positions matching TRBD2. The CDR3 has 16 residues. CDR1 SGHVS and CDR2 FQNEAQ come from the germline V gene. V was pared by 4 bases and J by 8 bases, with 14 bases of the junction left unmatched. The CDR3: CASSSPTSWSGDEQFF. The CDR3 DNA reads TGTGCCAGCAGCTCCCCGACTAGCTGGTCTGGTGATGAGCAGTTCTTC.

This clone has only a few counts. The chain has TRBV5-6 and TRBJ2-1; TRBD2 matches at 12 bases. The germline CDR1 and CDR2 sequences are SGHDT and YYEEEE. There are 19 residues in the CDR3. Trimming took 4 bases from V and 1 from J; bases not matched to a gene: 12. CDR3 DNA: TGTGCCAGCAGCCCGGAACCGGGACTAGCGGGCGAATCCTACAATGAGCAGTTCTTC. Translation: CASSPEPGLAGESYNEQFF.

CDR3 region: CSPNPGLAGLNEQFF. As DNA, the CDR3 is TGCAGCCCAAACCCAGGACTAGCGGGACTAAATGAGCAGTTCTTC. The rearrangement joins TRBV29-1 to TRBJ2-1, with 12 bases identical to TRBD2. V dropped 8 bases and J dropped 7; count of bases not matched to a gene: 12. CDR1 is SQVTM, CDR2 ANQGSEA, per germline. This CDR3 contains 15 residues.